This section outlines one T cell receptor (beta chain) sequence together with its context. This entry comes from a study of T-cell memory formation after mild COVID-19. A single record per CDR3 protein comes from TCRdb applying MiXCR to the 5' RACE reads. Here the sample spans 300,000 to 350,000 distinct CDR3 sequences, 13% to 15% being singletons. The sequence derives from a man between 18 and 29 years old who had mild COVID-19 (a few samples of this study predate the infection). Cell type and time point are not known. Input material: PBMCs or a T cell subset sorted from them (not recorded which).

The CDR3, as DNA: TGCGCCAGCAGTGATTTCGGCACCGGGGAGCTGTTTTTT. It specifies CASSDFGTGELFF. The gene calls are TRBV10-2 and TRBJ2-2, with unresolved D. The germline V gene encodes CDR1 WSHSY and CDR2 SAAADI. Trimming left V 3 bases short and J 4 bases short, with 6 bases between. This CDR3 spans 13 amino acids.